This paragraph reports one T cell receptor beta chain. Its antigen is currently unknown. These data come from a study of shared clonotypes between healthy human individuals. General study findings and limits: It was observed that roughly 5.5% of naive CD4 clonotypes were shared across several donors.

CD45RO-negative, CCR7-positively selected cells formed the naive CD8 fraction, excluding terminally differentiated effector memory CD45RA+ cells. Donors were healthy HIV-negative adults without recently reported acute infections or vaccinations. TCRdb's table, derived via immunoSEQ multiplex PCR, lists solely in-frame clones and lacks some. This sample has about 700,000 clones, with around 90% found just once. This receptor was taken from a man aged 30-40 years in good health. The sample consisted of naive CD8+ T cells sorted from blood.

The CDR3 is CASSEYAGGNQPQHF. The CDR3 nucleotides are TGTGCCAGCAGTGAATATGCAGGGGGCAATCAGCCCCAGCATTTT. The rearrangement uses TRBV6-1 and TRBJ1-5; maybe TRBD1 (6 bases). CDR3 size: 15 residues. Trimming shortened V by 2 bases and J by 2 bases, and 10 bases separated the two germline ends. Germline loops: CDR1 MNHNS, CDR2 SASEGT.